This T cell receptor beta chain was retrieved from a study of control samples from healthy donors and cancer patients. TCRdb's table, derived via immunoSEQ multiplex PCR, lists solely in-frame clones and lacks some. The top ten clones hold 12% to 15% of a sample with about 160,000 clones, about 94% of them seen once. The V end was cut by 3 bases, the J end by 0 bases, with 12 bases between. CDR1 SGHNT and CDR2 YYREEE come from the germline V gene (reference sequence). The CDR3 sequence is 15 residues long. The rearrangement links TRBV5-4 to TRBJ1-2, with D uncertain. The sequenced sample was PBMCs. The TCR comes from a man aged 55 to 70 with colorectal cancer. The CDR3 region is CASSSDGLANYGYTF. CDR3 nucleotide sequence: TGTGCCAGCAGCTCCGACGGACTCGCTAACTATGGCTACACCTTC.